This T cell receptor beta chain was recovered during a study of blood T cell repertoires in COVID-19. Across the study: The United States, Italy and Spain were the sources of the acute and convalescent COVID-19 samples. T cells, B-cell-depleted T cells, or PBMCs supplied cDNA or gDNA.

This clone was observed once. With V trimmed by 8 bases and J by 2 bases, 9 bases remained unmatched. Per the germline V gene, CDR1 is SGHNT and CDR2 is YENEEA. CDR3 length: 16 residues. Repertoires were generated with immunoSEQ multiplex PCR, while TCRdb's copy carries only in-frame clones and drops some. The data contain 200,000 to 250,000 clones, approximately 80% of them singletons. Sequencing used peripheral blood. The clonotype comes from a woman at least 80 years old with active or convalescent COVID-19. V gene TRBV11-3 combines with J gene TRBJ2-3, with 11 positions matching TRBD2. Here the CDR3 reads CASSWASGGPTDTQYF. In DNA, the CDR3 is TGTGCCAGCTCGTGGGCTAGCGGGGGGCCCACAGATACGCAGTATTTT.